Given below is one T cell receptor (beta chain) in context. Its specificity is unknown. V lost 0 bases, J lost 2 bases, and 8 bases lay in between. CDR1 is SGHDT, CDR2 YYEEEE, per germline. The CDR3 is 14 amino acids. The sample originates from a study of regulatory T cells in long-lasting Graves disease. Study background: Those with persistent Graves' disease had received antithyroid drugs for over 5 years with positive TSH receptor antibodies. Notes on the study in general: A reduction in accuracy may have resulted from the small sample size. Newly diagnosed patients had higher TCR diversity than persistent Graves' patients did. Among the persistent patients, 2,500 to 3,000 public clonotypes were shared, more than the 850 to 1,000 shared among new patients.

Arm-PCR of CDR3 regions with iRepertoire HTBI primers generated TCR beta libraries. From the multiplex PCR reads, TCRdb called clonotypes with MiXCR, one entry per CDR3 protein. The sample has about 450,000 distinct CDR3 sequences, about a quarter seen once. The time point: persistent/refractory GD, antithyroid drugs over 5 years with positive TRAb. Preparation of the TCR library used RNA extracted from PBMCs. The material sequenced was peripheral blood mononuclear cells (PBMCs), taken when the disease was refractory, from a patient treated with antithyroid drugs. The source is a female donor with Graves disease. The genes are TRBV5-6 and TRBJ1-2; D gene uncertain. The CDR3 sequence is CASSLGSRNYGYTF. Written as DNA, the CDR3 is TGTGCCAGCAGCTTGGGTTCACGGAACTATGGCTACACCTTC.